The clone carrying this T cell receptor (beta chain) was seen ten or more times. No antigen is known for it. The entry originates in a study of T cells in Graves' hyperthyroidism and ophthalmopathy. Per germline, CDR1 MDHEN and CDR2 SYDVKM. The CDR3 extends over 14 amino acids. Trimming cost V 0 bases and J 5 bases, with 8 bases left between them. General observations from the study: From stable hyperthyroidism, ophthalmopathy was separated by a 13 V-J model.

Template material for amplifying TCR beta CDR3 regions consisted of RNA transcripts. The HTBI primer set served for first-round RT-PCR of the TCR CDR3. A single record per CDR3 protein comes from TCRdb applying MiXCR to the multiplex PCR reads. The sample records around 380,000 distinct CDR3 sequences, roughly 13% being singletons. This receptor was taken from a man in his thirties or forties with Graves' hyperthyroidism that later progressed to Graves' ophthalmopathy. This chain links TRBV28 with TRBJ1-5, with a tentative D call TRBD1 (5 bases). Sequenced sample: blood. CDR3 in amino acids: CASSLWAGHQPQHF. The CDR3 bases are TGTGCCAGCAGTTTATGGGCAGGGCATCAGCCCCAGCATTTT.